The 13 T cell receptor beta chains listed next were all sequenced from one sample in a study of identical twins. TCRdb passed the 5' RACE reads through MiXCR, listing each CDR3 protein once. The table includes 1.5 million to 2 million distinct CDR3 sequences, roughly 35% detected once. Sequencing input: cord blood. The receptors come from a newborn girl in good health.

CDR3 coding DNA: TGTGCCAGCAGCCGAGAAGGACAGGGGGCATACAATGAGCAGTTCTTC. Translating it yields CASSREGQGAYNEQFF. The genes are TRBV3-1 and TRBJ2-1; 11 positions match TRBD1. The length of the CDR3 is 16 residues. Germline V gene data show CDR1 as LGHDT and CDR2 as YNNKEL (reference sequence). Trimming removed 4 bases from V and 4 bases from J; junction bases left unmatched: 6.

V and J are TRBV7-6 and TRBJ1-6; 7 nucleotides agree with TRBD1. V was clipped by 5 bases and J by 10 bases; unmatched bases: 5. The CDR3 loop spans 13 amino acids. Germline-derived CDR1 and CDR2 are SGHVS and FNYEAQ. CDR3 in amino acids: CASSPGTASPLHF. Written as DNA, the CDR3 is TGTGCCAGCAGCCCCGGGACAGCGTCACCCCTCCACTTT. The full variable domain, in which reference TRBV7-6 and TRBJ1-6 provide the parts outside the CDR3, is GAGVSQSPRYKVTKRGQDVALRCDPISGHVSLYWYRQALGQGPEFLTYFNYEAQQDKSGLPNDRFSAERPEGSISTLTIQRTEQRDSAMYRCASSPGTASPLHFGNGTRLTVT.

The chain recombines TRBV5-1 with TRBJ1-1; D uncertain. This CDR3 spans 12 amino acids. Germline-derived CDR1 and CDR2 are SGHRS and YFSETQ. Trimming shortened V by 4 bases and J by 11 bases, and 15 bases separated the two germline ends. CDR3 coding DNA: TGCGCCAGCAGCCCCCGCGGGGAGATGGCTTTCTTT. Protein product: CASSPRGEMAFF. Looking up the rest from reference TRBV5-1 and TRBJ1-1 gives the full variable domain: KAGVTQTPRYLIKTRGQQVTLSCSPISGHRSVSWYQQTPGQGLQFLFEYFSETQRNKGNFPGRFSGRQFSNSRSEMNVSTLELGDSALYLCASSPRGEMAFFGQGTRLTVV.

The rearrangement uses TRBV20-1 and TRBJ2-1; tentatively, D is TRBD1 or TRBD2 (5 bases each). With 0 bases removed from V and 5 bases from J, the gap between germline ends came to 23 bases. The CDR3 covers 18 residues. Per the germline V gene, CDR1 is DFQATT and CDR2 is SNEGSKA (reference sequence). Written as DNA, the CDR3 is TGCAGTGCTAGAGATCGTGCCCACCGGGACGGATGGGACAATGAGCAGTTCTTC. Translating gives CSARDRAHRDGWDNEQFF.

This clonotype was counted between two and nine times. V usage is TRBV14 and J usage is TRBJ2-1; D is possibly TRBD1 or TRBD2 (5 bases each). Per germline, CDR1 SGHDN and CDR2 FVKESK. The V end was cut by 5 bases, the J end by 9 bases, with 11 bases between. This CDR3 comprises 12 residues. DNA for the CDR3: TGTGCCAGCAGCACGGGGCGAGGTGAGCAGTTCTTC. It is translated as CASSTGRGEQFF.

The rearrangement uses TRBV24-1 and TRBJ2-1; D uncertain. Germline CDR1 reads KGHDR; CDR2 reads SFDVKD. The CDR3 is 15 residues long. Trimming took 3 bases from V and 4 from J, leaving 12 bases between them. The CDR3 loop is CATSDPVALYNEQFF. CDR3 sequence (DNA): TGTGCCACCAGTGATCCGGTAGCCCTTTACAATGAGCAGTTCTTC.

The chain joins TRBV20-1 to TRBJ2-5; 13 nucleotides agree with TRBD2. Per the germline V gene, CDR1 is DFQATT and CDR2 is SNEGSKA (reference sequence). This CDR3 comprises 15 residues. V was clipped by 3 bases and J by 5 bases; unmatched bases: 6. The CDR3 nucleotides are TGCAGTGCTAGCCGGACTAGCGGGGGTCCCGAGACCCAGTACTTC. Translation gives CSASRTSGGPETQYF.

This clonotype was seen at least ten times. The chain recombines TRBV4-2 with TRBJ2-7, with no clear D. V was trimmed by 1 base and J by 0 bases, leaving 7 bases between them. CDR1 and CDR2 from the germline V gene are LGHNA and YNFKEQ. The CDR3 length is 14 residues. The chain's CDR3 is CASSQARFSYEQYF. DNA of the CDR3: TGTGCCAGCAGCCAAGCCAGGTTCTCCTACGAGCAGTACTTC.

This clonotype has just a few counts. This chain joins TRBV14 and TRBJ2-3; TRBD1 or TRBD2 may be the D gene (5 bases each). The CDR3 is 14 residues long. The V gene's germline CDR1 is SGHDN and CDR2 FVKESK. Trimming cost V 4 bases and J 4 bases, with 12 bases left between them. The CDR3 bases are TGTGCCAGCAGCCGCCCAGGGACGGCAGATACGCAGTATTTT. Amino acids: CASSRPGTADTQYF. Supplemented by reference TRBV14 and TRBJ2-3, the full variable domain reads EAGVTQFPSHSVIEKGQTVTLRCDPISGHDNLYWYRRVMGKEIKFLLHFVKESKQDESGMPNNRFLAERTGGTYSTLKVQPAELEDSGVYFCASSRPGTADTQYFGPGTRLTVL.

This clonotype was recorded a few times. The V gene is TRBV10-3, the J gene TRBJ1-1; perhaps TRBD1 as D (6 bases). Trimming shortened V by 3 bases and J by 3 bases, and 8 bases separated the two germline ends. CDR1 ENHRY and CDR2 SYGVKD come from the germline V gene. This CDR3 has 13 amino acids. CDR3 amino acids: CAISEGGDTEAFF. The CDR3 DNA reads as TGTGCCATCAGTGAAGGGGGGGACACTGAAGCTTTCTTT.

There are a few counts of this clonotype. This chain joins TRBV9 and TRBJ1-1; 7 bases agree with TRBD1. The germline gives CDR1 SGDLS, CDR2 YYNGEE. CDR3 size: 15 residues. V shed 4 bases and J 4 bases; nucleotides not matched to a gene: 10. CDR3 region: CASSPALTGSTEAFF. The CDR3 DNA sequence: TGTGCCAGCAGCCCCGCACTGACAGGGTCCACTGAAGCTTTCTTT. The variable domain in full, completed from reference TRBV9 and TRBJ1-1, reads DSGVTQTPKHLITATGQRVTLRCSPRSGDLSVYWYQQSLDQGLQFLIQYYNGEERAKGNILERFSAQQFPDLHSELNLSSLELGDSALYFCASSPALTGSTEAFFGQGTRLTVV.

Here the CDR3 reads CAWSARHYGYTF. The DNA for the CDR3 is TGTGCCTGGAGTGCGCGTCACTATGGCTACACCTTC. This chain uses TRBV30 with TRBJ1-2; D is ambiguous. Germline-derived CDR1 and CDR2 are GTSNPN and SVGIG (reference sequence). Trimming took off 1 base at V and 3 bases at J, with 6 bases between the two ends. This CDR3 has 12 amino acids.

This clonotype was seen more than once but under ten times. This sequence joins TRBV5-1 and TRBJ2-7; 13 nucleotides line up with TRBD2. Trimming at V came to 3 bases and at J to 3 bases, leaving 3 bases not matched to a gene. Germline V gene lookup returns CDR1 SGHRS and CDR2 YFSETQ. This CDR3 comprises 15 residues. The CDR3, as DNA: TGCGCCAGCAGCTATACTAGCGGGGGGGACTACGAGCAGTACTTC. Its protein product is CASSYTSGGDYEQYF. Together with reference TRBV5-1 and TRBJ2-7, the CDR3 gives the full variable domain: KAGVTQTPRYLIKTRGQQVTLSCSPISGHRSVSWYQQTPGQGLQFLFEYFSETQRNKGNFPGRFSGRQFSNSRSEMNVSTLELGDSALYLCASSYTSGGDYEQYFGPGTRLTVT.